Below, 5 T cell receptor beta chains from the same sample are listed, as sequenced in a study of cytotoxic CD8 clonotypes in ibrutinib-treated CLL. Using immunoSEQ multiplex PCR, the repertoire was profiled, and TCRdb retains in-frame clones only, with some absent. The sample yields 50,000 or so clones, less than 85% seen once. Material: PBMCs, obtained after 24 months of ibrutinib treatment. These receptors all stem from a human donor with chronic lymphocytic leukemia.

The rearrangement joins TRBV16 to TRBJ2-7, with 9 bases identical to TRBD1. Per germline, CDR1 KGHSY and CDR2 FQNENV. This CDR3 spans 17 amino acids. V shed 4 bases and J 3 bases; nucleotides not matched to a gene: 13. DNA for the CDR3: TGTGCCAGCAGCCGTTCCCCTCTCCGGGACAGGGTCTACGAGCAGTACTTC. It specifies CASSRSPLRDRVYEQYF.

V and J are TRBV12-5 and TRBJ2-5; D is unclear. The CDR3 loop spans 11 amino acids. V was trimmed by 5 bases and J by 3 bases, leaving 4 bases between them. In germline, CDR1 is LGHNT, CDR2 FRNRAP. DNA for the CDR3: TGTGCTAGTGGTCAAAAAGAGACCCAGTACTTC. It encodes CASGQKETQYF.

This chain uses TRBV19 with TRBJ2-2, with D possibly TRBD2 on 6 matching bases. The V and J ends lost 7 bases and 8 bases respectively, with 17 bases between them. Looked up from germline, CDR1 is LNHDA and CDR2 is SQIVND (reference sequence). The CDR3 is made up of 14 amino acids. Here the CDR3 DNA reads TGTGCCAGTACTGCGCGGGATACCAGGGGGGAGCTGTTTTTT. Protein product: CASTARDTRGELFF.

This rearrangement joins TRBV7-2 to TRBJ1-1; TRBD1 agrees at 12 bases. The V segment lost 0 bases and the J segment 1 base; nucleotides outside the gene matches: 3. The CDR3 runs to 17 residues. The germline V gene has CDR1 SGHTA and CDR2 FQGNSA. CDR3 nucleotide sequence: TGTGCCAGCAGCTTAGCCGGGACAGGGGGCTGGAACACTGAAGCTTTCTTT. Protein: CASSLAGTGGWNTEAFF.

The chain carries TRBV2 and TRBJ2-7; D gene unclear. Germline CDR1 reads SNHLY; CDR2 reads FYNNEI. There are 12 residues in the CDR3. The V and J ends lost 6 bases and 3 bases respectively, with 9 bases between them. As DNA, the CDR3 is TGTGCCAGCAGAATATTAAACTACGAGCAGTACTTC. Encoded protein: CASRILNYEQYF.